This T cell receptor (beta chain) was captured in a study of OX40 agonist ivuxolimab in advanced cancers. Regarding the complete study: Ivuxolimab, which targeted the costimulatory receptor OX40 (CD134), was an agonistic, fully human IgG2 monoclonal antibody. Three dose-escalation patients achieved partial responses, one with hepatocellular carcinoma and two with cutaneous melanoma. The purpose of peripheral TCRbeta sequencing was to test whether ivuxolimab changed TCR sequence diversity and led to clonal T-cell expansion. Prior anti-PD-1, anti-PD-L1 or anti-CTLA-4 therapy was permitted, and checkpoint inhibitors had been received by about 36% of dose-escalation patients. Intravenous ivuxolimab was administered to patients every 2 weeks at six dose levels: 0.01, 0.1, 0.3, 1.5, 3 and 10 mg/kg. In the dose-escalation cohort, roughly 82% of patients were male, and the mean age was 60 years with a range of roughly 20 to 85. The paper reports the monotherapy dose-escalation portion (N = 52 patients) of the phase I ivuxolimab trial. Among the approximately 54 dose-escalation patients, roughly 20 had hepatocellular carcinoma, around 15 melanoma, 9 renal cell carcinoma and 9 head and neck cancer.

Patients with autoimmune disease history or receiving systemic immunosuppression were excluded from the trial. Peripheral blood for TCR sequencing was collected from all dose cohorts at baseline, on cycle 4 day 1, and on cycle 7 day 1. The samples were taken from a phase I, first-in-human, multicenter, open-label dose-escalation trial of ivuxolimab. Adults with locally advanced or metastatic melanoma, renal cell carcinoma, hepatocellular carcinoma or head and neck squamous cell carcinoma were enrolled in the trial. CD4+ and CD8+ T cells were sorted separately from peripheral blood before TCR sequencing. The paper's findings and limits, for the study overall: After ivuxolimab, expanded clones were on average more numerous among CD8+ T cells than among CD4+ T cells. Low levels of normalized T-cell clonal expansion were also seen in some patients who did not respond. Partial responders in the 0.1-3.0 mg/kg groups had among the lowest normalized peripheral clonal expansion, especially among CD8+ T cells. Antigen specificity was not determined for the clonally expanded peripheral T cells. At doses of 0.1 to 3.0 mg/kg, clonal expansion of both CD4+ and CD8+ T cells in blood was seen between baseline and week 6.

This clone is a singleton in its sample. The antigen it recognizes is unknown. Base qualities are missing; no much larger clone stands one base away. CDR1 and CDR2, looked up from the germline V gene (reference sequence), are LNHNV and YYDKDF. Taken from cysteine to phenylalanine, the CDR3 has 14 residues. Only CDR3 DNA remains: 42 bases, in frame from the first base. V and J are truncated by 0 bases and 5 bases respectively, leaving an intervening sequence of 11 bases. To sequence the TCRbeta CDR3 region, genomic DNA was isolated from the sorted cells. The immunoSEQ Assay was used to sequence the TCRbeta CDR3 regions. TCRdb re-hosts the immuneACCESS table, in-frame sequences only. Its copies lack some clones; in the studies checked, an unresolved V gene accounts for under half of them, and the cause for the rest is not known. This sample is represented by around 77,000 clones; 75% to 95% of them were singletons. The top ten clones comprise around 6.3% of the sample.

This material consisted of CD4+ or CD8+ T cells sorted from blood, taken in a trial of the OX40 agonist ivuxolimab. The sequence derives from an adult with an advanced solid tumor such as melanoma, head and neck, liver or kidney cancer. The chain links TRBV15 with TRBJ2-7; the D gene is unclear. The sequence in DNA is TGTGCCACCAGCAGAGAGGGCCTTCTCGACGAGCAGTACTTC. It encodes CATSREGLLDEQYF.